This TCR beta chain was sequenced during a study of T cell changes during pregnancy in multiple sclerosis (dated by TCRdb to between 2017 and 2020). Regarding the research as a whole: Changes in the T cell repertoire over the course of pregnancy were examined in this study in women with multiple sclerosis.

The receptor library was made with the immunoSEQ multiplex PCR assay. Entries here come from immuneACCESS through TCRdb and include only in-frame sequences with V and J called. Some clones fail to appear in such tables; in the studies checked, an unresolved V gene covers under half of the shortfall, and the cause of the remainder is unknown. The sample data list tens of thousands of clones, and 93% of these were observed just once. The ten largest clones add up to 1.5% to 2% of the sample. Remarks on this clone: Its recognized antigen is unknown. One base away there is no much larger clone; base qualities are not given.

The germline V gene (reference sequence) provides CDR1 LNHDA and CDR2 SQIVND. Counted from cysteine to phenylalanine, this CDR3 has 15 amino acids. CDR3 DNA only is kept here, 45 bases in frame from base 1. Here V drops 6 bases and J drops 0 bases, and the junction holds 0 bases not matched to any gene. This chain is built from TRBV19 and TRBJ2-6, with TRBD1 matching 9 junction bases. The sequences come from peripheral blood, collected in the second trimester of pregnancy. The sequence was obtained from a female donor with multiple sclerosis, enrolled in a pregnancy study. The DNA sequence is as follows: TGTGCCAGTAGGGACAGGGGCTCTGGGGCCAACGTCCTGACTTTC. This yields the protein CASRDRGSGANVLTF.